This T cell receptor (beta chain) was sequenced for a study of T cells expressing NK-cell markers (dated by TCRdb to the early 2020s). Background on the whole study: Seven or eight donors provided sorted CD3+CD56+NKG2C+, CD3+CD56+NKG2C- and CD3+CD56-NKG2C+ T-cell subsets, whose TCR beta-chain repertoires were profiled. The eight sequenced donors were randomly selected healthy volunteers, three men and five women. Among the eight sequenced donors, only one was HCMV-seronegative, while the other seven were HCMV-seropositive. Illumina HiSeq 2000/2500, MiSeq or NextSeq was used to sequence libraries as 2 x 150 bp reads.

The listed sequencing device is Illumina HiSeq 2000. TCR beta cDNA libraries were made by 5'RACE template switching that added a universal primer site and unique molecular identifiers. Priming for cDNA synthesis came from the TCR beta constant segment, and two successive PCR amplification steps followed. The original methods were these. MIGEC was used to demultiplex reads and group the reads by UMI, and MiTCR was used to assemble and quantify clonotypes. Only TCR cDNA sequences supported by at least two reads were kept to exclude erroneous sequences. Downstream repertoire analysis used the tcR package, and clonotypes were matched across fractions by CDR3 nucleotide sequence plus V segment. VDJmatch was used to annotate antigen specificity against VDJdb, with one amino acid substitution in CDR3 permitted. TCRdb reprocessed the reads and provides one entry for every CDR3 protein sequence; no DNA is given. TCRdb, not the original authors, processed these V and J calls. The sample table includes some 450,000 distinct CDR3 sequences. 6% to 9.5% of the sample rests with the top ten.

The full study reports these points: In six donors, the dominant CD3+CD56+NKG2C+ clonotypes ranked among the top 10 CD8+ clonotypes, making up roughly 1.0-7.0% of CD8+ T cells. Those dominant clonotypes were again the most abundant among CD3+CD56-NKG2C+ cells in several donors, at about 25-65%. Whether the expanded NKG2C-expressing T cell clones were specific for HCMV antigens remained unclear.

For this clonotype: No cognate antigen has been identified for it.

To determine HCMV serostatus, a commercial ELISA kit was used to detect HCMV-specific IgG in serum. Ficoll density gradient centrifugation was used to isolate peripheral blood mononuclear cells from blood. The CDR3 goes from the cysteine to the phenylalanine over 16 residues. No DNA is listed. The chain uses TRBV21-1 and TRBJ2-3; TCRdb lists TRBD1, though no DNA is available to test this call. TRBV21-1 is deemed a pseudogene. Sequencing input: blood T cells: a sorted CD56 or NKG2C T cell subset, CD4+ or CD8+ T cells, or bulk PBMC T cells (not recorded which). The sequence was obtained from a woman aged 18 to 69 in good health. The CDR3 protein: CASSKAYGGPTDTQYF.